The clone carrying this T cell receptor beta chain was counted at least ten times. The antigen is unknown. TCRdb reprocessed the PCR reads using MiXCR. This sample has approximately 12,000 clones, with roughly 23% found just once. The data stem from a study of metastatic and nonmetastatic thyroid tumors. Study-level points and caveats: Versus benign nodules, malignant thyroid tumors reportedly had significantly higher TCR beta diversity, in blood and tumor.

No treatment had been given to any patient before thyroid surgery. In germline, CDR1 is SNHLY, CDR2 FYNNEI. CDR3 size: 17 residues. Trimming took off 3 bases at V and 3 bases at J, with 20 bases between the two ends. Source material: blood. The clonotype was recovered from a female donor with papillary thyroid cancer or a benign thyroid nodule (not recorded which). Some clones in this sample may be carry-over from other donors' samples. The genes are TRBV2 and TRBJ2-5; TRBD1 is a possible D gene (6 bases). The chain's CDR3 is CASSDGLGIGGEETQYF. The CDR3 DNA sequence: TGTGCCAGCAGTGATGGTCTAGGGATAGGGGGAGAAGAGACCCAGTACTTC.